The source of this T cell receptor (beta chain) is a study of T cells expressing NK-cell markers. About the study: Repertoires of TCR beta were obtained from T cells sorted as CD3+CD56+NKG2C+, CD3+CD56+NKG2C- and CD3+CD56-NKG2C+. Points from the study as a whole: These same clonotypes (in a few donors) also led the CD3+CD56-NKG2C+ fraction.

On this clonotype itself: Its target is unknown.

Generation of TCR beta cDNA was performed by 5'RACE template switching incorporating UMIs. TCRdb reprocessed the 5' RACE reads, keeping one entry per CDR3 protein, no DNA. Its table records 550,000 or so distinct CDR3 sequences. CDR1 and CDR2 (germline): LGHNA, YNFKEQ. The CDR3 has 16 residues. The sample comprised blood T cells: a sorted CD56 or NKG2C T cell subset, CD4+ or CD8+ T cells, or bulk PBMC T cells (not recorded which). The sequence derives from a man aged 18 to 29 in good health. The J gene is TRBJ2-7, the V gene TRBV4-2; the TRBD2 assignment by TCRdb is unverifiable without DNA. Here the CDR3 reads CASSQDSTSGGYEQYF.